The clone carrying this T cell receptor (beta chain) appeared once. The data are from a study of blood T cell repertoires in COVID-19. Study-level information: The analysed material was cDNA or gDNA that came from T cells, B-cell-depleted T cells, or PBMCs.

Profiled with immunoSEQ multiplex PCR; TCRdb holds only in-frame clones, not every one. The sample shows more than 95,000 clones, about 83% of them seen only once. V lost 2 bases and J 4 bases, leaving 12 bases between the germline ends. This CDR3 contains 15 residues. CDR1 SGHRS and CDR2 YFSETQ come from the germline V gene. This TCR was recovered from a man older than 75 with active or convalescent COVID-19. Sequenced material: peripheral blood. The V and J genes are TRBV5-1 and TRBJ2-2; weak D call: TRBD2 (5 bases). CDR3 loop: CASSFGLASTGELFF. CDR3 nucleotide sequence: TGCGCCAGCAGCTTTGGGCTAGCATCCACCGGGGAGCTGTTTTTT. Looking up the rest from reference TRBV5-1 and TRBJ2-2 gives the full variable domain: KAGVTQTPRYLIKTRGQQVTLSCSPISGHRSVSWYQQTPGQGLQFLFEYFSETQRNKGNFPGRFSGRQFSNSRSEMNVSTLELGDSALYLCASSFGLASTGELFFGEGSRLTVL.